The present T cell receptor beta chain was sequenced within a study of blood T cell repertoires in COVID-19. Across the whole study: The cDNA or gDNA used as material had been derived from T cells, B-cell-depleted T cells, or PBMCs.

V lost 5 bases, J lost 0 bases, and 10 bases lay in between. CDR3 size: 14 residues. Germline loops: CDR1 SEHNR, CDR2 FQNEAQ (reference sequence). Original data processing: Nucleated cell counts were estimated from reference gene primer amplification. TCRdb's copy holds only in-frame clones and misses some; the assay was immunoSEQ multiplex PCR. From that table come the V and J calls and clone size; the DNA was used to work out D and trimming. The repertoire holds about 120,000 clones, around 87% seen once, with more than 2% in the top ten. Sample: peripheral blood. The chain combines TRBV7-9 with TRBJ1-1, with D possibly TRBD1 on 6 matching bases. The clonotype originates from a woman aged 45-59 years with acute or convalescent COVID-19. This chain's CDR3 is CASSTTGLNTEAFF. The CDR3 DNA reads as TGTGCCAGCAGCACCACAGGGCTGAACACTGAAGCTTTCTTT.